The 13 T cell receptor beta chains given below trace back to one sample, sequenced in a study of blood T cell repertoires in COVID-19. TCRdb's table, derived via immunoSEQ multiplex PCR, lists solely in-frame clones and lacks some. Seen here are 230,000 or so clones, approximately 85% observed once, and the top ten hold roughly 6.7%. Sequenced input: PBMCs or T cells enriched from blood (not recorded which). The receptors stem from a woman aged 45-65 years who had been exposed to COVID-19.

For this clone: A read error may account for a junction end that differs from germline. This chain connects TRBV28 to TRBJ2-7; weak D call: TRBD1 (6 bases). The CDR3 spans 14 residues. CDR1 and CDR2 from the germline V gene are MDHEN and SYDVKM. The CDR3 DNA reads TGTGCCAGCAGTTTATCGGGGCGGTGGGCCAAGGGGGACTTC. Translating gives CASSLSGRWAKGDF.

The J gene is TRBJ2-7, the V gene TRBV24-1; D not certain. This CDR3 is built from 14 residues. CDR1 and CDR2 (germline): KGHDR, SFDVKD. Trimming took off 7 bases at V and 2 bases at J, with 14 bases between the two ends. CDR3 in DNA: TGTGCCACCAGCTCCTCAGGTGCCGCCTACGAGCAGTACTTC. Residues: CATSSSGAAYEQYF.

This clone was seen only once. The chain is built from TRBV12-5 and TRBJ2-3; unclear D gene. The CDR3 is made up of 12 amino acids. Trimming left V 6 bases short and J 8 bases short, with 12 bases between. Germline V lookup: CDR1 LGHNT, CDR2 FRNRAP. CDR3: CASGNIFLTQYF. CDR3 nucleotide sequence: TGTGCTAGTGGGAACATATTCCTTACGCAGTATTTT.

The chain couples TRBV5-1 to TRBJ2-3, with TRBD2 as a possible D gene (5 bases). The CDR3 runs to 16 residues. Germline values: CDR1 SGHRS, CDR2 YFSETQ. V was trimmed by 2 bases and J by 3 bases, leaving 16 bases between them. CDR3 in amino acids: CASSLGTDSPTDTQYF. In DNA form, the CDR3 reads TGCGCCAGCAGCTTAGGTACGGACTCCCCAACAGATACGCAGTATTTT. Full variable domain (missing parts from reference TRBV5-1 and TRBJ2-3): KAGVTQTPRYLIKTRGQQVTLSCSPISGHRSVSWYQQTPGQGLQFLFEYFSETQRNKGNFPGRFSGRQFSNSRSEMNVSTLELGDSALYLCASSLGTDSPTDTQYFGPGTRLTVL.

Only one count was recorded for this clone. The CDR3 DNA sequence: TGCGCCAGCAGCTTCGGCGGGACAGGGGACACTGAAGCTTTCTTT. It encodes CASSFGGTGDTEAFF. V and J are TRBV5-1 and TRBJ1-1; 10 bases line up with TRBD1. The CDR3 totals 15 residues. J gave up 3 bases and V 2 bases, and 4 bases lay outside the gene matches. In germline, CDR1 is SGHRS, CDR2 YFSETQ.

The V gene is TRBV7-9, the J gene TRBJ1-1, with unresolved D. V gave up 5 bases and J gave up 5 bases, with 9 bases separating them. This CDR3 has 12 residues. From germline, CDR1 is SEHNR and CDR2 FQNEAQ (reference sequence). This CDR3 is CASSPDMTEAFF. CDR3 nucleotide sequence: TGTGCCAGCAGCCCTGACATGACTGAAGCTTTCTTT.

This clone was recorded once. This sequence joins TRBV27 and TRBJ2-6, with TRBD1 matching over 7 bases. The CDR3 loop spans 16 amino acids. The junction had 3 bases not matched to a gene; V was cut back by 3 bases and J by 1 base. The germline V gene has CDR1 MNHEY and CDR2 SMNVEV (reference sequence). The CDR3 loop is CASSLVTGSGANVLTF. Written as DNA, the CDR3 is TGTGCCAGCAGTTTGGTGACAGGGTCTGGGGCCAACGTCCTGACTTTC.

The V and J genes are TRBV19 and TRBJ1-4; 8 bases are shared with TRBD1. This CDR3 comprises 14 residues. CDR1 is LNHDA and CDR2 is SQIVND in the germline V gene (reference sequence). V was clipped by 6 bases and J by 8 bases; unmatched bases: 8. The CDR3 DNA reads TGTGCCAGTAGGAGGACAGGGATGGACGAAAAACTGTTTTTT. This sequence encodes CASRRTGMDEKLFF.

V usage is TRBV2 and J usage is TRBJ1-6, with D maybe TRBD1 (5 bases). The germline CDR1 and CDR2 sequences are SNHLY and FYNNEI. This CDR3 region has 16 residues. The V and J ends lost 7 bases and 9 bases respectively, with 22 bases between them. The CDR3 region is CASTTGSGVRISPLHF. The CDR3 bases are TGTGCCAGCACAACAGGTTCGGGGGTTCGGATTTCACCCCTCCACTTT. Using reference TRBV2 and TRBJ1-6 for the parts outside the CDR3, the full variable domain is EPEVTQTPSHQVTQMGQEVILRCVPISNHLYFYWYRQILGQKVEFLVSFYNNEISEKSEIFDDQFSVERPDGSNFTLKIRSTKLEDSAMYFCASTTGSGVRISPLHFGNGTRLTVT.

The rearrangement links TRBV30 to TRBJ2-2; perhaps TRBD1 as D (5 bases). The length of the CDR3 is 14 residues. Germline CDR1 reads GTSNPN; CDR2 reads SVGIG (reference sequence). V was clipped by 0 bases and J by 6 bases, with 11 bases between them. For the CDR3, the DNA is TGTGCCTGGAGTGTACCGACAGACCCCGGGGAGCTGTTTTTT. Its translation is CAWSVPTDPGELFF.

The chain uses TRBV9 and TRBJ2-3, with TRBD2 matching over 13 bases. Germline CDR1 reads SGDLS; CDR2 reads YYNGEE. V was pared by 4 bases and J by 1 base, with 3 bases of the junction left unmatched. The CDR3 runs 16 residues. The DNA for the CDR3 is TGTGCCAGCAGCCCGGGGACTAGCGGGGGCACAGATACGCAGTATTTT. This translates into CASSPGTSGGTDTQYF.

The chain couples TRBV7-2 to TRBJ1-3; D not certain. The V and J ends lost 4 bases and 5 bases respectively, with 15 bases between them. CDR1 SGHTA and CDR2 FQGNSA come from the germline V gene. The CDR3 is 15 amino acids. The CDR3 DNA follows: TGTGCCAGCAGCTCTAGCGGGCGCGCCAGAAACACCATATATTTT. Amino acids: CASSSSGRARNTIYF.

The V gene is TRBV6-6, the J gene TRBJ1-1; tentative D call: TRBD1 (5 bases). Germline V gives CDR1 MNHNY, CDR2 SVGAGI (reference sequence). Trimming took off 2 bases at V and 5 bases at J, with 12 bases between the two ends. This CDR3 region has 14 residues. CDR3 amino acids: CASSYGERGTEAFF. The DNA of the CDR3 is TGTGCCAGCAGTTACGGTGAACGGGGGACTGAAGCTTTCTTT.